A selection of T cell receptor beta chains follows, all from one sample in a study of metastatic and nonmetastatic thyroid tumors. TCRdb re-called the PCR reads via MiXCR. The sample has approximately 15,000 clones, 20% to 25% seen once; the top ten hold 21%. Sequencing used adjacent normal tissue. The receptors stem from a female donor with papillary thyroid cancer or a benign thyroid nodule (not recorded which). Some clones in this sample may be carry-over from other donors' samples. CDR3s include the opening cysteine and the closing phenylalanine or tryptophan. Fields, in order: CDR3 DNA, CDR3 protein, D gene, V gene, J gene, clone size. The D gene is left open where the match is weak. Size is stated for part of the rows, as once, few or many counts, or as a class when the clone is expanded.

TGTGCCAGCAGTTTCCAGGGGACTAATGAAAAACTGTTTTTT	CASSFQGTNEKLFF	.	TRBV27	TRBJ1-4	few
TGTGCCACCAATGATTTGAGCGGATATAGGAATGAGCAGTTCTTC	CATNDLSGYRNEQFF	.	TRBV24-1	TRBJ2-1	few
TGTGCCATCAGTGAGTGGCTAGCGGAAACAGATACGCAGTATTTT	CAISEWLAETDTQYF	TRBD2	TRBV10-3	TRBJ2-3	.
TGTGCCAGCAGTGACGGCCCCGGACAGTACAATGAAGCTTTCTTT	CASSDGPGQYNEAFF	.	TRBV6-1	TRBJ1-1	.
TGCAGTGCTAGCGGTTTGTCGGGGGCTAATTCACCCCTCCACTTT	CSASGLSGANSPLHF	.	TRBV20-1	TRBJ1-6	.
TGTGCCACCAGCAGAGACAGAGAGTTGAACACTGAAGCTTTCTTT	CATSRDRELNTEAFF	.	TRBV15	TRBJ1-1	few
TGCGCCAGCAGCTTAGCTCTGGAAATGAACACTGAAGCTTTCTTT	CASSLALEMNTEAFF	.	TRBV5-1	TRBJ1-1	.
TGTGCCAGCAGTTACTTGGGGCCAAACTCCTACGAGCAGTACTTC	CASSYLGPNSYEQYF	.	TRBV6-2/TRBV6-3	TRBJ2-7	many
TGTACCAGCAGTTTCCTCGGGGACGCTAACTACGAGCAGTACTTC	CTSSFLGDANYEQYF	.	TRBV27	TRBJ2-7	.
TGTGCCAGCAGCACCCGACAGGGGACCGGGGAGCTGTTTTTT	CASSTRQGTGELFF	TRBD1	TRBV11-2	TRBJ2-2	.
TGTGCCAGCAGAAGATACGGGACTAGCGGGAGTTTATCCTACAATGAGCAGTTCTTC	CASRRYGTSGSLSYNEQFF	TRBD2	TRBV6-2/TRBV6-3	TRBJ2-1	once
TGTGCCAGCAAAGACAGGAGGCGCCAGTACAATGAGCAGTTCTTC	CASKDRRRQYNEQFF	.	TRBV12-3/TRBV12-4	TRBJ2-1	few
TGTGCCAGCAGGTATGATGACTACGAGCAGTACTTC	CASRYDDYEQYF	.	TRBV6-7	TRBJ2-7	few
TGCAGTGTCCCGGCGGCACTAGCCTACGAGCAGTACTTC	CSVPAALAYEQYF	.	TRBV20-1	TRBJ2-7	.
TGCGCCAGCAGCTTGGCGGGGTTCGTTGGACAGGGTGGCAACGAGCAGTTCTTC	CASSLAGFVGQGGNEQFF	TRBD1	TRBV5-1	TRBJ2-1	few
TGTGCCAGCAGCCAAGGGGGTGAGCAGTTCTTC	CASSQGGEQFF	.	TRBV3-1	TRBJ2-1	.
TGTGCCAGCAGTGTAACTAGCGGGGGGGTGGGCTACAATGAGCAGTTCTTC	CASSVTSGGVGYNEQFF	TRBD2	TRBV6-1	TRBJ2-1	many
TGTGCCAGCAGTCGGGGGGACAGGCCCTACAATGAGCAGTTCTTC	CASSRGDRPYNEQFF	.	TRBV6-1	TRBJ2-1	few
TGTGCCAGCAGTTCCCTCCGCTCGAGCCCTGGGGCCAACGTCCTGGCTTTC	CASSSLRSSPGANVLAF	.	TRBV27	TRBJ2-6	.
TGCGCCAGCAGCCAGTCTGCAGGGGACGAGCAGTACTTC	CASSQSAGDEQYF	.	TRBV5-1	TRBJ2-7	once
TGTGCCAGCAGCTTACCGTGGGTGAACGCTGAAGCTTTCTTT	CASSLPWVNAEAFF	.	TRBV7-2	TRBJ1-1	.
TGTGCCATCAGTGGTAGCGGGGGGCCGTCGGAGACCCAGTACTTC	CAISGSGGPSETQYF	TRBD2	TRBV10-3	TRBJ2-5	.
TGTGCCAGCAGTTTATCCGGGGGCACTACCATCCGGGGCTACACCTTC	CASSLSGGTTIRGYTF	.	TRBV28	TRBJ1-2	.
TGCGCCAGCAGTGAGTCTCGGGGGGCGGTTGGGACTGAAGCTTTCTTT	CASSESRGAVGTEAFF	.	TRBV10-1	TRBJ1-1	few
TGTGCCAGCAGCCCATCCTTTATTGGGGTTGGCAATCAGCCCCAGCATTTT	CASSPSFIGVGNQPQHF	.	TRBV6-2/TRBV6-3	TRBJ1-5	few